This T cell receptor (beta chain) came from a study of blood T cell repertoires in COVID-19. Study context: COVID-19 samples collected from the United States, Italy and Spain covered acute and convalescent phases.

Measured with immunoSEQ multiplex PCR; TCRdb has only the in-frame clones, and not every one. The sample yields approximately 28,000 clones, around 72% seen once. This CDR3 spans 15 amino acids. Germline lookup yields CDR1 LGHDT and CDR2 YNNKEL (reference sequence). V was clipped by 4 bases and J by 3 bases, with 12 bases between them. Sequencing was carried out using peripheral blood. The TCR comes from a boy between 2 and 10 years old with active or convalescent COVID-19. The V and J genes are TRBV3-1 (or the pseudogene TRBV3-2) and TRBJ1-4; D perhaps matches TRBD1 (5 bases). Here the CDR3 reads CASSPRRGSNEKLFF. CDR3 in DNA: TGTGCCAGCAGCCCACGACGGGGGTCTAATGAAAAACTGTTTTTT.